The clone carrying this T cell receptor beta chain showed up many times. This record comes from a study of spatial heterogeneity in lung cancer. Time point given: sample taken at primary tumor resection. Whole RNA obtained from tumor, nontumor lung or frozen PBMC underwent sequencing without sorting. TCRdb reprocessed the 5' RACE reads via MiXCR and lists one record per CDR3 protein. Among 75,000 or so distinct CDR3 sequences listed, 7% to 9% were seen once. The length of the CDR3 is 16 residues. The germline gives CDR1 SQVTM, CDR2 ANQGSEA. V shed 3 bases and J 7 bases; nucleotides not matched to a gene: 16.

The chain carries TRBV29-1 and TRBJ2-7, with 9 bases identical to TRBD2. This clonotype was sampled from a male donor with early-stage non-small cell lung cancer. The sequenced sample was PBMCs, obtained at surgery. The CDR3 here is CSVDLLKGGRAREQYF. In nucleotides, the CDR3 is TGCAGCGTTGATTTACTGAAAGGCGGGAGGGCCAGGGAGCAGTACTTC.